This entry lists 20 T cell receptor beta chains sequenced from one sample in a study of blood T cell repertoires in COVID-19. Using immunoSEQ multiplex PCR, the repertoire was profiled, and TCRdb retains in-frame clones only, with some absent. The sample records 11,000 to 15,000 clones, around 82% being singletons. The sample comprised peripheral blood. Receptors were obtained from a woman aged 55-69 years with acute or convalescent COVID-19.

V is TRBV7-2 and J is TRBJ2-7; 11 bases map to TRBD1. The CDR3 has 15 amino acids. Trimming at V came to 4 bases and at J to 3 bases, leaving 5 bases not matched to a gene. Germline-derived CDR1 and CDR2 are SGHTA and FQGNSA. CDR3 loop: CASSYDGTGGYEQYF. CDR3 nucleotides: TGTGCCAGCAGCTATGACGGGACAGGGGGCTACGAGCAGTACTTC.

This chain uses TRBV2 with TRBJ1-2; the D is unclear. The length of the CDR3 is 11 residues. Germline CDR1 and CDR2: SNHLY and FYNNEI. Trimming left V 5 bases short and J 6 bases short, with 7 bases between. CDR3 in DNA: TGTGCCAGCAGTTCGGAGGATGGCTACACCTTC. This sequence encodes CASSSEDGYTF.

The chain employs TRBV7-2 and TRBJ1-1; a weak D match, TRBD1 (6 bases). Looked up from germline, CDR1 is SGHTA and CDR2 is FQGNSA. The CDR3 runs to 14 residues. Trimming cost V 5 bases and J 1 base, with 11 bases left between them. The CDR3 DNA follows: TGTGCCAGCAGCCCGGACAGAAGGAACACTGAAGCTTTCTTT. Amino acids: CASSPDRRNTEAFF.

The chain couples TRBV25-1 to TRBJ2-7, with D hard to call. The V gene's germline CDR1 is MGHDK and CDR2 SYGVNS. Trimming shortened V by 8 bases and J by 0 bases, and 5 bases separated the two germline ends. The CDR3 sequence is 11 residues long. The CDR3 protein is CASGSSYEQYF. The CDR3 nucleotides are TGTGCCAGCGGTAGCTCCTACGAGCAGTACTTC.

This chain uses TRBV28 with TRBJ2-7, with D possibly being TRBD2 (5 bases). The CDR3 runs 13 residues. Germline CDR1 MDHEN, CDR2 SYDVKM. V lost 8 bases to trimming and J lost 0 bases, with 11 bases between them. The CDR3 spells CASGVAHSYEQYF. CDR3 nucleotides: TGTGCCAGCGGGGTAGCGCACTCCTACGAGCAGTACTTC.

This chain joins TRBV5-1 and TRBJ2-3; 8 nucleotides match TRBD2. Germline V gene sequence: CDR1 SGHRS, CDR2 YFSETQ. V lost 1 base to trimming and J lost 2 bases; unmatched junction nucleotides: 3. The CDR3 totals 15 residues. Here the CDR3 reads CASSLTSGHTDTQYF. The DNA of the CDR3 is TGCGCCAGCAGCTTGACTAGCGGACACACAGATACGCAGTATTTT.

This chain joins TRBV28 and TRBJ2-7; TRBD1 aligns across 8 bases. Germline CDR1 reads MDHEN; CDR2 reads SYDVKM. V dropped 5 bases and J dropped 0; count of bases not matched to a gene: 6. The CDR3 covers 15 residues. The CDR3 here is CASSRTGSSSYEQYF. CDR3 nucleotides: TGTGCCAGCAGTCGGACAGGGTCGAGCTCCTACGAGCAGTACTTC.

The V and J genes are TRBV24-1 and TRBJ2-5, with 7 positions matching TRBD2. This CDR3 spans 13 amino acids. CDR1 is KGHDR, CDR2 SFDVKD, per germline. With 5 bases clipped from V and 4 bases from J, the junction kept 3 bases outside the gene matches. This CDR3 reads CATSGGGAETQYF. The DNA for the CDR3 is TGTGCCACCAGTGGGGGAGGGGCAGAGACCCAGTACTTC.

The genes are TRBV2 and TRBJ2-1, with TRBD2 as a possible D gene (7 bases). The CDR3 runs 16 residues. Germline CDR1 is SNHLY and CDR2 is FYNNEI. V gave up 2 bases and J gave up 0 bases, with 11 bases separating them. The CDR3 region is CASSERGGSSYNEQFF. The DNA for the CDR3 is TGTGCCAGCAGTGAACGCGGGGGCAGCTCCTACAATGAGCAGTTCTTC.

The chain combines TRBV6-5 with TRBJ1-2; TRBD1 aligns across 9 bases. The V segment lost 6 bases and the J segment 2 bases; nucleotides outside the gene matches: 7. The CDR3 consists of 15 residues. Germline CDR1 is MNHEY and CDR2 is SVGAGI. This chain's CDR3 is CASSPGTGLNYGYTF. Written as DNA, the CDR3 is TGTGCCAGCAGCCCCGGGACAGGGCTAAACTATGGCTACACCTTC.

The CDR3 DNA sequence: TGTGCCAGCAGCTCCATAGCGGGAGCCTCCTACGAGCAGTACTTC. It is translated as CASSSIAGASYEQYF. The rearrangement uses TRBV11-2 and TRBJ2-7, with TRBD2 matching 9 bases. In germline, CDR1 is SGHAT, CDR2 FQNNGV. CDR3 length equals 15 residues. With 4 bases clipped from V and 0 bases from J, the junction kept 4 bases outside the gene matches.

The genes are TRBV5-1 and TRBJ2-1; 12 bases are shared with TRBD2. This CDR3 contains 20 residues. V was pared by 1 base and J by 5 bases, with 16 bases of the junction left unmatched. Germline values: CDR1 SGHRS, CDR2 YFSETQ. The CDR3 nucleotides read TGCGCCAGCAGCTTGTTTCGGGCGACTAGCGGGGGCTTAAGGGACAATGAGCAGTTCTTC. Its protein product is CASSLFRATSGGLRDNEQFF.

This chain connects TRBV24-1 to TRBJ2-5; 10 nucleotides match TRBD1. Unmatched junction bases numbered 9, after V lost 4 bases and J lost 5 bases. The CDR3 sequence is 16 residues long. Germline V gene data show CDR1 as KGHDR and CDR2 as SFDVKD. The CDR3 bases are TGTGCCACCAGTGACGCCGGGACAGGGGATGGGGAGACCCAGTACTTC. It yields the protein CATSDAGTGDGETQYF.

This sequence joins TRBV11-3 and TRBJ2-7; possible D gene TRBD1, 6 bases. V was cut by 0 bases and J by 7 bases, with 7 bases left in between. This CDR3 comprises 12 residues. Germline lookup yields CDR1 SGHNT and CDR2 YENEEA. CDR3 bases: TGTGCCAGCAGCTTAGAACAGGGTGAGCAGTACTTC. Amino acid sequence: CASSLEQGEQYF.

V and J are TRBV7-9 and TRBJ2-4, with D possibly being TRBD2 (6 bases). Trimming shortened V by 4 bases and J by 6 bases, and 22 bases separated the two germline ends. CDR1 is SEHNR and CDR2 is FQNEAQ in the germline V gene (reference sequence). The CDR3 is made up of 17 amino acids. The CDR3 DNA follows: TGTGCCAGCAGCTCCCAACCGGGACTGACTTGGGGAAACATTCAGTACTTC. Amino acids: CASSSQPGLTWGNIQYF. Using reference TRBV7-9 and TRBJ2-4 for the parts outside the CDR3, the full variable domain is DTGVSQNPRHKITKRGQNVTFRCDPISEHNRLYWYRQTLGQGPEFLTYFQNEAQLEKSRLLSDRFSAERPKGSFSTLEIQRTEQGDSAMYLCASSSQPGLTWGNIQYFGAGTRLSVL.

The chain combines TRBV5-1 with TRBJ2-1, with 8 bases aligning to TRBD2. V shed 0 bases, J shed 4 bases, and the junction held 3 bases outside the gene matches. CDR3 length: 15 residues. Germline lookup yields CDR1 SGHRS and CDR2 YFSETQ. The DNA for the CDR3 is TGCGCCAGCAGCTTGGGACTAGCGATTTACAATGAGCAGTTCTTC. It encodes CASSLGLAIYNEQFF.

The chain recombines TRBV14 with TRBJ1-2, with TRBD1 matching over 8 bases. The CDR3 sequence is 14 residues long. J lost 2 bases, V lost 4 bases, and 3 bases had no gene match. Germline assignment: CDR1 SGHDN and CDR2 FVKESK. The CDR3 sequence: CASSLGQGNYGYTF. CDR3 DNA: TGTGCCAGCAGCCTAGGACAGGGAAACTATGGCTACACCTTC. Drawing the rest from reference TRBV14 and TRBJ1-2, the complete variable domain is EAGVTQFPSHSVIEKGQTVTLRCDPISGHDNLYWYRRVMGKEIKFLLHFVKESKQDESGMPNNRFLAERTGGTYSTLKVQPAELEDSGVYFCASSLGQGNYGYTFGSGTRLTVV.

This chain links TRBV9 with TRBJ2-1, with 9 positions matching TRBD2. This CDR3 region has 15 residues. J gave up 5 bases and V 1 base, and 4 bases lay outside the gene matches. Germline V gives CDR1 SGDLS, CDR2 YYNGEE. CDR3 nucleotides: TGTGCCAGCAGCGTATTTAGCGGGAGCCACAATGAGCAGTTCTTC. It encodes CASSVFSGSHNEQFF.

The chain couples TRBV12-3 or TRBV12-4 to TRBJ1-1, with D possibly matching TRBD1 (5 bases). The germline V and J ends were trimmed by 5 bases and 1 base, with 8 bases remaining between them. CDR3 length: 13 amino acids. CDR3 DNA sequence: TGTGCCAGCAGTCAAGACAGGAACACTGAAGCTTTCTTT. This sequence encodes CASSQDRNTEAFF.

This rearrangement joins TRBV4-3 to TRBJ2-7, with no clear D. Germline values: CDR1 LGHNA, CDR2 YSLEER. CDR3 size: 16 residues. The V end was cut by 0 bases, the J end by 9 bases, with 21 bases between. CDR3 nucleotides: TGCGCCAGCAGCCAAGATATAAAATCGGCGGCGTCCGTGCAGTACTTC. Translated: CASSQDIKSAASVQYF.